This entry lists 10 T cell receptor beta chains sequenced from one sample in a study of identical twins. TCRdb reanalysed the 5' RACE reads using MiXCR and keeps one entry per CDR3 protein. The sample lists around 250,000 distinct CDR3 sequences, about 8.9% occurring once. The same sample was also used in a study of yellow fever vaccine responses in identical twins.

Input material: CD8+ T cells sorted from blood. These receptors all stem from a young woman in good health.

Concerning this clonotype itself: With a much larger clone just one base away, this may be a read error. V is TRBV6-2 or TRBV6-3 and J is TRBJ2-1; a weak D match, TRBD1 (5 bases). V lost 9 bases to trimming and J lost 4 bases, with 19 bases between them. The CDR3 contains 15 residues. Looked up from germline, CDR1 is MNHEY and CDR2 is SVGEGT. For the CDR3, the DNA is TGTGCCAGTTGGCCCCGACAGACTCGATACAATGAGCAGTTCTTC. It encodes CASWPRQTRYNEQFF.

The chain carries TRBV4-3 and TRBJ2-1; D not certain. CDR1 is LGHNA and CDR2 is YSLEER in the germline V gene. The CDR3 covers 15 residues. V lost 1 base, J lost 2 bases, and 9 bases lay in between. The CDR3 DNA is TGCGCCAGCAGCCAAGGTACGGGTGCCTACAATGAGCAGTTCTTC. This sequence encodes CASSQGTGAYNEQFF.

The chain recombines TRBV20-1 with TRBJ2-3, with TRBD2 matching over 12 bases. Trimming removed 5 bases from V and 1 base from J; junction bases left unmatched: 13. The CDR3 has 18 residues. Germline V CDR1 and CDR2: DFQATT, SNEGSKA (reference sequence). The CDR3 DNA is TGCAGTGCTGAAACTAGCGGGGGGCAACCCACTGGCACAGATACGCAGTATTTT. Protein sequence: CSAETSGGQPTGTDTQYF.

This clonotype was seen only a few times. The gene calls are TRBV27 and TRBJ2-7, with D possibly TRBD2 on 6 matching bases. V lost 5 bases, J lost 4 bases, and 18 bases lay in between. The CDR3 extends over 15 amino acids. Germline lookup yields CDR1 MNHEY and CDR2 SMNVEV (reference sequence). The CDR3 here is CASSRRASGNYEQYF. The CDR3 nucleotides read TGTGCCAGCAGTCGGAGGGCCAGTGGTAATTACGAGCAGTACTTC.

This clonotype was observed at least ten times. This rearrangement joins TRBV28 to TRBJ2-4; D is unclear. The V gene lost 3 bases and the J gene lost 3 bases, with 30 bases spanning the gap. Germline V gene data show CDR1 as MDHEN and CDR2 as SYDVKM. The CDR3 runs 21 residues. The DNA for the CDR3 is TGTGCCAGCAGTTTTGAGGTCAGGACCGAGGATCCCTATCTAGACAAAAACATTCAGTACTTC. Protein sequence: CASSFEVRTEDPYLDKNIQYF.

This clonotype was recorded a few times. The chain uses TRBV6-5 and TRBJ2-4; 9 bases match TRBD2. This CDR3 spans 16 amino acids. Germline loops: CDR1 MNHEY, CDR2 SVGAGI. V was clipped by 2 bases and J by 2 bases; unmatched bases: 4. CDR3 nucleotide sequence: TGTGCCAGCAGTTACGGGCGGGGGGGTTCCAAAAACATTCAGTACTTC. It codes for CASSYGRGGSKNIQYF.

Ten or more counts support this clonotype. This chain uses TRBV29-1 with TRBJ2-5, with D unclear. CDR3 length equals 11 residues. The germline V gene encodes CDR1 SQVTM and CDR2 ANQGSEA. V was trimmed by 3 bases and J by 13 bases, leaving 15 bases between them. The CDR3 nucleotides are TGCAGCGTTGATTGGCCCTTAACGCCGTACTTC. This gives the protein CSVDWPLTPYF.

The J gene is TRBJ2-3, the V gene TRBV4-1, with 9 positions matching TRBD1. The germline CDR1 and CDR2 sequences are MGHRA and YSYEKL. This CDR3 comprises 15 residues. V lost 6 bases and J lost 4; bases outside the gene matches: 8. This chain's CDR3 is CASRGGTGTADTQYF. CDR3 nucleotides: TGCGCCAGCAGGGGGGGGACAGGGACGGCAGATACGCAGTATTTT.

In this sample, this clonotype turned up a few times. This chain links TRBV27 with TRBJ2-5; TRBD1 agrees at 9 bases. CDR1 is MNHEY, CDR2 SMNVEV, per germline (reference sequence). V lost 4 bases and J lost 4; bases outside the gene matches: 10. The CDR3 loop spans 16 amino acids. DNA for the CDR3: TGTGCCAGCAGTTCAACAGGGGGCCCCCTGTCAGAGACCCAGTACTTC. Its translation: CASSSTGGPLSETQYF.

The CDR3 here is CAISPGLAGAESLSREQFF. The CDR3 region has the DNA TGTGCCATCAGCCCGGGACTAGCGGGCGCTGAAAGCCTGAGTCGTGAGCAGTTCTTC. The chain joins TRBV12-3 or TRBV12-4 to TRBJ2-1, with 12 bases fitting TRBD2. J was trimmed by 9 bases and V by 10 bases; bases with no gene match: 25. This CDR3 has 19 amino acids.